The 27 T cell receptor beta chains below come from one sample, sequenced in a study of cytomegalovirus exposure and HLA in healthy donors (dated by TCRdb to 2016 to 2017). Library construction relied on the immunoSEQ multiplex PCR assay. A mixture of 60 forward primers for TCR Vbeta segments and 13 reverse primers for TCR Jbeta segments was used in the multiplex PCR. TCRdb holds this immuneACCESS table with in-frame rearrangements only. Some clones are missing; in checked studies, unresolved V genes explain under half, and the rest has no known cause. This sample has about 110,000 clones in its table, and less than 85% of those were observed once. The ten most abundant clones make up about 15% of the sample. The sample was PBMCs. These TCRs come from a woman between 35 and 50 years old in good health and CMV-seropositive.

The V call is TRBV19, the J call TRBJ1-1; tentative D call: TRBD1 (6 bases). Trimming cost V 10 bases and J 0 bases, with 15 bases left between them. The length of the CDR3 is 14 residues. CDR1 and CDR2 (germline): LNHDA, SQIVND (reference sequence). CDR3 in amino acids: CATKGVWLNTEAFF. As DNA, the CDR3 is TGTGCCACCAAGGGGGTCTGGCTGAACACTGAAGCTTTCTTT.

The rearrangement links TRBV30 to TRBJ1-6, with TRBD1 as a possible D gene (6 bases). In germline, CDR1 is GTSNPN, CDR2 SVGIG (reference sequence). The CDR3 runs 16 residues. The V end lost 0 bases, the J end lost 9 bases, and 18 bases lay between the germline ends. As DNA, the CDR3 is TGTGCCTGGAGTGTAAGGGCAGGGGCTACGGCTTCACCCCTCCACTTT. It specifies CAWSVRAGATASPLHF.

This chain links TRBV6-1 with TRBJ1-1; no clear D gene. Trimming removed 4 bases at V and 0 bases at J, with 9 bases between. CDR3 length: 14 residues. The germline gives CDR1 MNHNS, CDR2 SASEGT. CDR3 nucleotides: TGTGCCAGCAGTGTCATGGCAGTGAACACTGAAGCTTTCTTT. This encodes CASSVMAVNTEAFF.

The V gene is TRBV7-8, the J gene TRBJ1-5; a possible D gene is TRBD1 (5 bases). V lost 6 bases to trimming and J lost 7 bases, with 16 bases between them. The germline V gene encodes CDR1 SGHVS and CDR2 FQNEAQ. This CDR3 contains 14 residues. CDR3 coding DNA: TGTGCCAGCAGGGAGACAGTAAGCGGGCAGCCCCAGCATTTT. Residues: CASRETVSGQPQHF.

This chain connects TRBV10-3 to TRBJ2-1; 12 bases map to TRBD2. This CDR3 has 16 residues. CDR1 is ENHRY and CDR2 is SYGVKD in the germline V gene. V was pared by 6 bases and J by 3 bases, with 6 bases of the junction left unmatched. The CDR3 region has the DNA TGTGCCATCAGCAAAACTAGCGGGGGGATCTACAATGAGCAGTTCTTC. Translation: CAISKTSGGIYNEQFF.

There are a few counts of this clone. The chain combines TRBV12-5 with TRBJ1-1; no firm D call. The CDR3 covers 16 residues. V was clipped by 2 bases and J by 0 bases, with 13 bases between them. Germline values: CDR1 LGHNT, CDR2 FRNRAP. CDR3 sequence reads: CASGLKRPIMNTEAFF. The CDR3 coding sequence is TGTGCTAGTGGTTTGAAGAGGCCGATCATGAACACTGAAGCTTTCTTT.

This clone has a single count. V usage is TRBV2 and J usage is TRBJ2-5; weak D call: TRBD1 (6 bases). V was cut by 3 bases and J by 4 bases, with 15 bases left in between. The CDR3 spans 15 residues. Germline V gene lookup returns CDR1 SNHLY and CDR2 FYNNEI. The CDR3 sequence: CASSDFRGWPETQYF. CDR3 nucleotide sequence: TGTGCCAGCAGTGACTTCAGGGGTTGGCCAGAGACCCAGTACTTC.

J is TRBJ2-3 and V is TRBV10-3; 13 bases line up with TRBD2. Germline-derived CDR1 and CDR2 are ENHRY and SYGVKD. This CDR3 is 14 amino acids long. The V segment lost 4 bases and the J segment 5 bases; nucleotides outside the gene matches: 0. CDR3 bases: TGTGCCATCAGTGGGACTAGCGGGGGAGATACGCAGTATTTT. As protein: CAISGTSGGDTQYF.

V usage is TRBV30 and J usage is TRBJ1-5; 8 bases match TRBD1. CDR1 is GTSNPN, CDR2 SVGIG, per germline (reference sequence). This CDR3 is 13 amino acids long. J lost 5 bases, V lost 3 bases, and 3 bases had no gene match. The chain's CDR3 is CAWSATGDQPQHF. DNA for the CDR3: TGTGCCTGGAGCGCGACAGGGGATCAGCCCCAGCATTTT.

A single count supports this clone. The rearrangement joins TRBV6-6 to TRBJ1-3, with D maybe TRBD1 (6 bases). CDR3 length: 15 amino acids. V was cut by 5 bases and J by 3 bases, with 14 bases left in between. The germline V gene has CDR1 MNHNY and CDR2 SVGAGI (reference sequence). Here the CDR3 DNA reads TGTGCCAGCAGTGGAGACAGGATTAGTGGAAACACCATATATTTT. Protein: CASSGDRISGNTIYF.

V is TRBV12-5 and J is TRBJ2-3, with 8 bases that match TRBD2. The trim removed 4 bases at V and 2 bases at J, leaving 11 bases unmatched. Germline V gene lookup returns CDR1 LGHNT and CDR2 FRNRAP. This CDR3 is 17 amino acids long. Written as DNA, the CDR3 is TGTGCTAGTGGTTCCGTCAACCGCGGGGGGATCACAGATACGCAGTATTTT. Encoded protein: CASGSVNRGGITDTQYF.

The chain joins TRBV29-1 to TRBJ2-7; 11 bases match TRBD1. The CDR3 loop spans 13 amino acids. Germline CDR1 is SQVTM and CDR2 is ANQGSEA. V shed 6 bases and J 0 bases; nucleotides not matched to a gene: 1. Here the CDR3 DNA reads TGCAGCGTCGGGACAGGGGGCTCCTACGAGCAGTACTTC. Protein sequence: CSVGTGGSYEQYF.

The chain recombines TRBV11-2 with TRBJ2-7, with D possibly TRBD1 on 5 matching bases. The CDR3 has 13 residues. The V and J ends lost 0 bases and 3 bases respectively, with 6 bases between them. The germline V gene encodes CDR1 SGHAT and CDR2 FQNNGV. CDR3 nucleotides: TGTGCCAGCAGCTTAGACCAGGGCTACGAGCAGTACTTC. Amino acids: CASSLDQGYEQYF.

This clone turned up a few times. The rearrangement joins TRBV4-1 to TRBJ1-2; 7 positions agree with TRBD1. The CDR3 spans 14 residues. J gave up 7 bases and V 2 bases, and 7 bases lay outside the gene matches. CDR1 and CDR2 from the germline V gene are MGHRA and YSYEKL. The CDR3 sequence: CASSQSTGSGGYTF. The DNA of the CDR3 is TGCGCCAGCAGCCAATCGACAGGGAGTGGTGGCTACACCTTC.

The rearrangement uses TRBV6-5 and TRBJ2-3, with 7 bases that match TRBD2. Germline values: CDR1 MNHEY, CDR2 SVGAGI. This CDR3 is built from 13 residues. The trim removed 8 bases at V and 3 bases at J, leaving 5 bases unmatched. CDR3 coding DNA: TGTGCCAGCGGGAGGGTTTTAACAGATACGCAGTATTTT. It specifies CASGRVLTDTQYF.

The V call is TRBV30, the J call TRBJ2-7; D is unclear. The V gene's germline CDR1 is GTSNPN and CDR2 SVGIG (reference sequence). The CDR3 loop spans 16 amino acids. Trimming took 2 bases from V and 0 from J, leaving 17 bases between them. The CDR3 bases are TGTGCCTGGAGTCGGGTAGAGTTCGCTAGCTCCTACGAGCAGTACTTC. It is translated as CAWSRVEFASSYEQYF.

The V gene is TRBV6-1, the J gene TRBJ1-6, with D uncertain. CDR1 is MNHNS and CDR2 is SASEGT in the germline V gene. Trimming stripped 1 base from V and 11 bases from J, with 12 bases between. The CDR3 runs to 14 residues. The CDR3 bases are TGTGCCAGCAGTGAAGATGGAGCCACCGCACCCCTCCACTTT. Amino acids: CASSEDGATAPLHF.

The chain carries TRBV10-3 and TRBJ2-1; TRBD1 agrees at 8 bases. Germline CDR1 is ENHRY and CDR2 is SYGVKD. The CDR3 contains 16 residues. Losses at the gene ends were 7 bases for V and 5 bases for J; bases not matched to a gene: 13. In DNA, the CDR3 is TGTGCCATCACCCGAGCAGCCGGGACAGGAGACAATGAGCAGTTCTTC. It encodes CAITRAAGTGDNEQFF.

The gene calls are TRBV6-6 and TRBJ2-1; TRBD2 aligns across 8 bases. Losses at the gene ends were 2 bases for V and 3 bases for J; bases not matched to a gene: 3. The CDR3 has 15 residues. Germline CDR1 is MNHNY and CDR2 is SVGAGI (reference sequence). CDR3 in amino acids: CASSYVAGGYNEQFF. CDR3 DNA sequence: TGTGCCAGCAGTTACGTGGCGGGGGGCTACAATGAGCAGTTCTTC.

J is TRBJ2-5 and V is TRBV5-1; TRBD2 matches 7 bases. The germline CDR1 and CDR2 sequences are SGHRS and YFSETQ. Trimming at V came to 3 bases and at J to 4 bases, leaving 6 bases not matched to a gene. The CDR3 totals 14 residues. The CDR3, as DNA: TGCGCCAGCAGCTCCGGACTAGGTCGAGAGACCCAGTACTTC. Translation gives CASSSGLGRETQYF.

The CDR3 region has the DNA TGTGCCAGTAGTATCCAGGGTAACGGGTATGGCTACACCTTC. This gives the protein CASSIQGNGYGYTF. The chain carries TRBV19 and TRBJ1-2; weak D call: TRBD1 (5 bases). The length of the CDR3 is 14 residues. Germline loops: CDR1 LNHDA, CDR2 SQIVND (reference sequence). Trimming removed 3 bases from V and 5 bases from J, with 13 bases in between.

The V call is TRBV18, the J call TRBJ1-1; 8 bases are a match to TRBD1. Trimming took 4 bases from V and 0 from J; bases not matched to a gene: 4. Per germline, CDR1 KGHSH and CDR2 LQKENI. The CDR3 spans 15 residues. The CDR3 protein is CASSQTGGMNTEAFF. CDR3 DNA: TGTGCCAGCTCACAAACAGGGGGGATGAACACTGAAGCTTTCTTT.

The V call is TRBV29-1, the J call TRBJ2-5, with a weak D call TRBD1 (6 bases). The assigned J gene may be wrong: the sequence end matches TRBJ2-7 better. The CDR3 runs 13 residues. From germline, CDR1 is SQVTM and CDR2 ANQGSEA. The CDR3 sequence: CSVSRDTLYEQYF. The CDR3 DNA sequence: TGCAGCGTCTCCCGGGACACACTTTACGAGCAGTACTTC.

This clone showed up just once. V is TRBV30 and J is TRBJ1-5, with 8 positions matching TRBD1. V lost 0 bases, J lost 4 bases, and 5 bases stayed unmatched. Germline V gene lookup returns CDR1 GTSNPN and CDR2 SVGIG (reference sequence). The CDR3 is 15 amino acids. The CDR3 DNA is TGTGCCTGGAGTGTACCGGACAGGGAAAATCAGCCCCAGCATTTT. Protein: CAWSVPDRENQPQHF.

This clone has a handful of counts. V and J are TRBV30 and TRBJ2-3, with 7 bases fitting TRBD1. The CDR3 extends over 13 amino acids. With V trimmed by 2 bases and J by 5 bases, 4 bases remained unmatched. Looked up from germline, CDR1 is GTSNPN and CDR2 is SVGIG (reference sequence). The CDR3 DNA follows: TGTGCCTGGAGTTCGGGACAGCGAGATACGCAGTATTTT. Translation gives CAWSSGQRDTQYF.

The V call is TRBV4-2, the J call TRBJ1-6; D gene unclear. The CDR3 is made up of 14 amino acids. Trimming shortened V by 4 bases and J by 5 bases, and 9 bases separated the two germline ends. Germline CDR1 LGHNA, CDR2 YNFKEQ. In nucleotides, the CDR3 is TGTGCCAGCAGCCCAGACCCAAATAATTCACCCCTCCACTTT. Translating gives CASSPDPNNSPLHF.

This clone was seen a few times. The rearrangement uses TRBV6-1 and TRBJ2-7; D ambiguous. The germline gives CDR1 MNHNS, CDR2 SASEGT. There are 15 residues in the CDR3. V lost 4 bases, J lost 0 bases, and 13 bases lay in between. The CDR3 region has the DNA TGTGCCAGCAGTGTGGGCCGGCCAAGCTCCTACGAGCAGTACTTC. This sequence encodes CASSVGRPSSYEQYF.